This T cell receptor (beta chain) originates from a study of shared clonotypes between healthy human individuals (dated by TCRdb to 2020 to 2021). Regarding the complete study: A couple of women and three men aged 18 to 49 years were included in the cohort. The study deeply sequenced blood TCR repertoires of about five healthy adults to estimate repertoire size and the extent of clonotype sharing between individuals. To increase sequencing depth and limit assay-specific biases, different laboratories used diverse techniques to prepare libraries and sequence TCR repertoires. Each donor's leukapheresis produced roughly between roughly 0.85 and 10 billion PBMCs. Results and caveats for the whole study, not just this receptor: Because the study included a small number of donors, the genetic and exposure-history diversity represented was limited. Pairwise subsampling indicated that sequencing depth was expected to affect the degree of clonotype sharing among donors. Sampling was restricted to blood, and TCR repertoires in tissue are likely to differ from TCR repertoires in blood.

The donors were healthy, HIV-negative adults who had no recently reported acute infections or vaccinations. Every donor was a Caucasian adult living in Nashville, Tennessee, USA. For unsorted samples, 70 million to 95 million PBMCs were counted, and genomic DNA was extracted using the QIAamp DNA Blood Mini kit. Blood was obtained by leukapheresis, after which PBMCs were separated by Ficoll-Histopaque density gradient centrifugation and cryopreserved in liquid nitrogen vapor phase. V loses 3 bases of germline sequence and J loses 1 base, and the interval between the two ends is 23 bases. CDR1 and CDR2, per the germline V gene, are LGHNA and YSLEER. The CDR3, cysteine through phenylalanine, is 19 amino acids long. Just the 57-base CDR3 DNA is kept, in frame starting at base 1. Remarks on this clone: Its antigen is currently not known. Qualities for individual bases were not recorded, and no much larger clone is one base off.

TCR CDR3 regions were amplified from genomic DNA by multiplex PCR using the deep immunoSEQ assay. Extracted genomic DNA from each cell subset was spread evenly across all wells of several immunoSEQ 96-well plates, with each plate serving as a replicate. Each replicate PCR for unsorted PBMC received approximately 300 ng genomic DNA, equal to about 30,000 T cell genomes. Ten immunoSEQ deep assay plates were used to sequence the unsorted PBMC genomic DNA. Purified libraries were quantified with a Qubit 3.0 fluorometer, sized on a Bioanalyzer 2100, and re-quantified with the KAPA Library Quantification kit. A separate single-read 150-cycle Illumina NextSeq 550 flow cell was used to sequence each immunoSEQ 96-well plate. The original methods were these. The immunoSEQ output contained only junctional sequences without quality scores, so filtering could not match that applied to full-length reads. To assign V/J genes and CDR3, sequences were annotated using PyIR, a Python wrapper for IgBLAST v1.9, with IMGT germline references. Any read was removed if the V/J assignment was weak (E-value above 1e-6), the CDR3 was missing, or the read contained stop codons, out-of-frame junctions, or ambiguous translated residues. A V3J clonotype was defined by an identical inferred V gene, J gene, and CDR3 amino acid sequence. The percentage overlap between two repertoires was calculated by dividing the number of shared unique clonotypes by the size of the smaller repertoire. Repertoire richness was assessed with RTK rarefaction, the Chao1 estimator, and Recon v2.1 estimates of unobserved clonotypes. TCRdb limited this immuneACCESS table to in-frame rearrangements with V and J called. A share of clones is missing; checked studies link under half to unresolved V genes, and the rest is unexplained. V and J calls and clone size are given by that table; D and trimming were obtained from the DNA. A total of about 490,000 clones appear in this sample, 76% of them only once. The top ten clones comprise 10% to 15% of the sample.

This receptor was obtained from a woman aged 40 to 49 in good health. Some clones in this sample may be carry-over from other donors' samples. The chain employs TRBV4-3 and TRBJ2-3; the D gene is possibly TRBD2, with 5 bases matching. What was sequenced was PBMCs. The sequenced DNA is TGCGCCAGCAGCCAGGCCTACCGGACGGAGGAGTGGGGCACAGATACGCAGTATTTT. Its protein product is CASSQAYRTEEWGTDTQYF.